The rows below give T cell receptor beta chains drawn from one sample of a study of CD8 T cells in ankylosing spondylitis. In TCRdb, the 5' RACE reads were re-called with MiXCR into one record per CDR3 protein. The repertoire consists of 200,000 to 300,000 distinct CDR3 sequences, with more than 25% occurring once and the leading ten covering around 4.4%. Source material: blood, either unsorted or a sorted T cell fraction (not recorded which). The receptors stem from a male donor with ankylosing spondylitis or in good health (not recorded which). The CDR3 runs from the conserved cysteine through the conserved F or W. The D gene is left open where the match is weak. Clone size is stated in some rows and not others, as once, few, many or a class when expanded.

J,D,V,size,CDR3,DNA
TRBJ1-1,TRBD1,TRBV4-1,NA,CASSQDPIDRAVTEAFF,TGCGCCAGCAGCCAAGATCCAATAGACAGGGCGGTAACTGAAGCTTTCTTT
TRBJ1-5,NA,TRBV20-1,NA,CSASSEAKRQHF,TGCAGTGCTAGTTCTGAGGCCAAAAGGCAGCATTTT
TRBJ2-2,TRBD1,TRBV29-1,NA,CSVAGTGATGELFF,TGCAGCGTTGCCGGGACAGGTGCGACCGGGGAGCTGTTTTTT
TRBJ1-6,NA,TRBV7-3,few,CASSLTEGPRYNSPLHF,TGTGCCAGCAGCTTGACTGAGGGCCCGAGATATAATTCACCCCTCCACTTT
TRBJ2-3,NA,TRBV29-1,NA,CSGTTGRGDTQYF,TGCAGCGGGACTACAGGGCGGGGAGATACGCAGTATTTT
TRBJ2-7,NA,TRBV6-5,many,CASSTPEPVYEQYF,TGTGCCAGCAGTACTCCGGAACCAGTCTACGAGCAGTACTTC
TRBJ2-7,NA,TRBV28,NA,CASSYDEQYF,TGTGCCAGCAGTTATGACGAGCAGTACTTC
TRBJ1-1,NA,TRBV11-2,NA,CASRYGSGTEAFF,TGTGCCAGCAGATACGGCAGCGGCACTGAAGCTTTCTTT
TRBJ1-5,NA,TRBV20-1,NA,CSARPLGRSIRPQHF,TGCAGTGCTCGCCCCCTAGGACGATCAATCAGGCCCCAGCATTTT
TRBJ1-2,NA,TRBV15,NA,CATSTRRNYGYTF,TGTGCCACCAGCACCCGACGGAATTATGGCTACACCTTC
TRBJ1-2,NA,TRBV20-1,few,CSAIGQTAYTF,TGCAGTGCTATAGGACAAACGGCCTACACCTTC
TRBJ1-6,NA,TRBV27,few,CASSPLVGGLGNSPLHF,TGTGCCAGCAGTCCCCTAGTTGGAGGGCTAGGTAATTCACCCCTCCACTTT
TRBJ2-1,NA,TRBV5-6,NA,CASSPRTGKLEQFF,TGTGCCAGCAGCCCCAGGACCGGGAAACTTGAGCAGTTCTTC
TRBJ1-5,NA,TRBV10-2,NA,CASSVSGRDQPQHF,TGCGCCAGCAGTGTTTCCGGGCGGGATCAGCCCCAGCATTTT
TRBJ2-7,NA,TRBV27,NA,CASSTTGSFTYEQYF,TGTGCCAGCAGTACCACGGGTTCTTTCACCTACGAGCAGTACTTC
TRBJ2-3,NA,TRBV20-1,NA,CSARVVGFGTDTQYF,TGCAGTGCTAGAGTGGTGGGTTTCGGCACAGATACGCAGTATTTT
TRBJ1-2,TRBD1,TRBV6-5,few,CASSRTGEGYTF,TGTGCCAGCAGCCGGACAGGGGAAGGCTACACCTTC
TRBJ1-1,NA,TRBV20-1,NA,CSVFTGFLSETAEAFF,TGCAGTGTTTTCACTGGGTTTCTGTCCGAAACTGCTGAAGCTTTCTTT
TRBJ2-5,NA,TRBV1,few,CTSSQDQETQYF,TGCACCAGCAGCCAAGATCAAGAGACCCAGTACTTC
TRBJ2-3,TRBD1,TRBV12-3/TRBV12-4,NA,CASRPGQGLQYF,TGTGCCAGCAGGCCGGGACAGGGTTTGCAGTATTTT
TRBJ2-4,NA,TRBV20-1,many,CSASMTAKNIQYF,TGCAGTGCTAGTATGACAGCCAAAAACATTCAGTACTTC
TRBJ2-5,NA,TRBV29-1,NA,CSVEVPLGVEAAEETQYF,TGCAGCGTTGAGGTCCCTCTAGGGGTAGAAGCGGCCGAAGAGACCCAGTACTTC
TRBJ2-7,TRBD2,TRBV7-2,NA,CASNSIGRGSSYEQYF,TGTGCCAGCAACTCCATTGGGAGGGGAAGCTCCTACGAGCAGTACTTC
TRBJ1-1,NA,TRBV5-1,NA,CASSLAGGMNTEAFF,TGCGCCAGCAGCTTGGCCGGTGGTATGAACACTGAAGCTTTCTTT
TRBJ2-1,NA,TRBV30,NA,CAWSGLAVGYNEQFF,TGTGCCTGGAGTGGATTAGCGGTAGGGTACAATGAGCAGTTCTTC
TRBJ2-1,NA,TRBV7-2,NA,CASSLNRRSNEQFF,TGTGCCAGCAGCTTAAATCGCCGAAGCAATGAGCAGTTCTTC
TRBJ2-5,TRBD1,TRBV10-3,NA,CAIGDRRETQYF,TGTGCCATCGGGGACAGGCGGGAGACCCAGTACTTC
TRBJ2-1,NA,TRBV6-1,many,CASSAAGGSSYNEQFF,TGTGCCAGCAGTGCAGCAGGGGGGTCCTCCTACAATGAGCAGTTCTTC
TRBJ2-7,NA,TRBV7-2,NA,CASSLGVYYEQYF,TGTGCCAGCAGCTTAGGCGTTTACTACGAGCAGTACTTC
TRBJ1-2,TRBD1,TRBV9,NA,CASRTNRGSDGYTF,TGTGCCAGCAGAACCAACAGGGGCTCGGATGGCTACACCTTC
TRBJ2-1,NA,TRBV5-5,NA,CASSSYDSSYNEQFF,TGTGCCAGCAGCTCTTACGACAGCTCCTACAATGAGCAGTTCTTC
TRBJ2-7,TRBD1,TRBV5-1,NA,CASSTGQVTYEQYF,TGCGCCAGCAGCACCGGACAGGTCACCTACGAGCAGTACTTC
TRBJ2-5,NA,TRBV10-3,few,CAISEDNQETQYF,TGTGCCATCAGTGAAGATAACCAAGAGACCCAGTACTTC
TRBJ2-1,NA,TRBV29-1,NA,CSGGDQGNEQFF,TGCAGCGGCGGGGACCAAGGCAATGAGCAGTTCTTC
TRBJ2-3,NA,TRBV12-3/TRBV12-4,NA,CASSLGISQYF,TGTGCCAGCAGTCTTGGGATCTCGCAGTATTTT
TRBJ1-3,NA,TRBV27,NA,CASSPIGGRGNTIYF,TGTGCCAGCAGCCCCATAGGGGGGCGCGGAAACACCATATATTTT
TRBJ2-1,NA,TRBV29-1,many,CSVEDVYNEQFF,TGCAGCGTTGAGGACGTGTACAATGAGCAGTTCTTC
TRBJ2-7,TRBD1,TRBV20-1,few,CSASPSGGGGSYEQYF,TGCAGTGCTAGCCCCTCAGGGGGCGGTGGATCCTACGAGCAGTACTTC
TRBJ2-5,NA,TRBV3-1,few,CASSQRTGATQYF,TGTGCCAGCAGCCAAAGGACCGGTGCGACCCAGTACTTC
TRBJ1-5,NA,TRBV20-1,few,CSAERTDPNQPQHF,TGCAGTGCCGAAAGAACAGACCCTAATCAGCCCCAGCATTTT
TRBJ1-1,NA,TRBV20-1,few,CSASPGQFTEAFF,TGCAGTGCTAGCCCCGGACAGTTCACTGAAGCTTTCTTT
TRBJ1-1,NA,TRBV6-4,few,CASSPRTVNTEAFF,TGTGCCAGCAGCCCCAGGACGGTGAACACTGAAGCTTTCTTT
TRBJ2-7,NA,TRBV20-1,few,CSARADPGVYEQYF,TGCAGTGCTAGAGCGGACCCGGGTGTCTACGAGCAGTACTTC
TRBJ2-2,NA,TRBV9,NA,CASSVFPGELFF,TGTGCCAGCAGCGTATTCCCCGGGGAGCTGTTTTTT
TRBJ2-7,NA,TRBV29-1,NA,CSVPGGNRYEQYF,TGCAGCGTCCCCGGGGGAAACCGCTACGAGCAGTACTTC